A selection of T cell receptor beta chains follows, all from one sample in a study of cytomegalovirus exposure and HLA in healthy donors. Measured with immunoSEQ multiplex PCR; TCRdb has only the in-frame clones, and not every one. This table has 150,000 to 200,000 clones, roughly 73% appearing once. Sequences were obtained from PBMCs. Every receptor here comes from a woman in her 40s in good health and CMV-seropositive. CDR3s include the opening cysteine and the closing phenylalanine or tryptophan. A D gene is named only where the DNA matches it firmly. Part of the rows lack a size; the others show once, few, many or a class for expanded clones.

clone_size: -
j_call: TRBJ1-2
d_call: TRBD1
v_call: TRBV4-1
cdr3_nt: TGCGCCAGCAGCCAAGAACGACAGGGGGTAGGCTACACCTTC
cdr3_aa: CASSQERQGVGYTF

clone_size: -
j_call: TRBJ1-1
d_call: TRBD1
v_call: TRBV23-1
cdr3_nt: TGCGCCAGCAGTCAAGGTGGACAGGGGAACACTGAAGCTTTCTTT
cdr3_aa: CASSQGGQGNTEAFF

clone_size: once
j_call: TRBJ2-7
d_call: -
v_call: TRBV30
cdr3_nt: TGTGCCTGGAGTGGTGGGGCGCGGTTGTCAGAGCAGTACTTC
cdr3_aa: CAWSGGARLSEQYF

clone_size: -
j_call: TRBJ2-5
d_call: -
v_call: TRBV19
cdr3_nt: TGTGCCAGTAGTTACCGGGAGCAAGAGACCCAGTACTTC
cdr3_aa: CASSYREQETQYF

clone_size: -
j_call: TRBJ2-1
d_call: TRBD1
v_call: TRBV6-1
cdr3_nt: TGTGCCAGCAGTGGCACTCAGGGGGCCAGGCGAAATGAGCAGTTCTTC
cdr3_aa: CASSGTQGARRNEQFF

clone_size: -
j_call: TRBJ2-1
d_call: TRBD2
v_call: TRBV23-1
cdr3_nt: TGCGCCAGCCTTAGACGACATCATGGACTAGCGGGACTAAATGAGCAGTTCTTC
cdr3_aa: CASLRRHHGLAGLNEQFF

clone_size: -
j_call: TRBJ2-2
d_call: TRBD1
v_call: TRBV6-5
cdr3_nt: TGTGCCAGCAGTGCCCGGACAGGGAACACCGGGGAGCTGTTTTTT
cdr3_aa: CASSARTGNTGELFF

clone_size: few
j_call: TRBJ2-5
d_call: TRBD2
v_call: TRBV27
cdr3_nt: TGTGCCAGCAGTTTAACCTATAGCGGGAGCTGGAAGACCCAGTACTTC
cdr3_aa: CASSLTYSGSWKTQYF

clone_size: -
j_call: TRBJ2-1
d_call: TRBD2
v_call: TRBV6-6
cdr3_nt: TGTGCCAGTGCACTAGCGGGAGGCCCCTACAATGAGCAGTTCTTC
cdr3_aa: CASALAGGPYNEQFF

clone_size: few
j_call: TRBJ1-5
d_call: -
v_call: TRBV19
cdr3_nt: TGTGCCAGTAGTATGAGGGGCAGGGGTGGCCAGCCCCAGCATTTT
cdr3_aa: CASSMRGRGGQPQHF

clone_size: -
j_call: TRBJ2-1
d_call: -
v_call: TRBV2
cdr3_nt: TGTGCCAGCAGTGAAGGTCGGGATGAGCAGTTCTTC
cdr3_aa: CASSEGRDEQFF

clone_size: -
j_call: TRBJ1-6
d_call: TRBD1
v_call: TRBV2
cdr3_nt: TGTGCCAGCAGTGGTCCAGGGGGCGGTTCACCCCTCCACTTT
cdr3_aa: CASSGPGGGSPLHF

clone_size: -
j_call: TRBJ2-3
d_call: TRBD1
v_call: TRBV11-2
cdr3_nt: TGTGCCAGCAGCTCGACAGGGTGGGCAGATACGCAGTATTTT
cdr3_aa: CASSSTGWADTQYF

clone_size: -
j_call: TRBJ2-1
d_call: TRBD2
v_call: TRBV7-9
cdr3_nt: TGTGCCAGCAGCTTATCGGGGGGTTGGGCTAGCGGGTCGAATGAGCAGTTCTTC
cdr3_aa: CASSLSGGWASGSNEQFF

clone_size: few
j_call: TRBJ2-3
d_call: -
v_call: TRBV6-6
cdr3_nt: TGTGCCAGCGCCCCTTGGACGGGAAGCACAGATACGCAGTATTTT
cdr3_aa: CASAPWTGSTDTQYF

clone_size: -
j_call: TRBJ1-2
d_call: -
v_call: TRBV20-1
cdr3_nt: TGCAGTGCCGGGGGGGGCTATGGCTACACCTTC
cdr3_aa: CSAGGGYGYTF

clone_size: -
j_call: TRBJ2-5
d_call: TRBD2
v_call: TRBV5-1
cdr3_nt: TGCGCCAGCACCTTCGGGGGAGGGTCGGGTGGGACCCAGTACTTC
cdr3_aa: CASTFGGGSGGTQYF

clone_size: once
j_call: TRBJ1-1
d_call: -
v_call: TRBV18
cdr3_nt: TGTGCCAGCTCACCAAAGCGGGCACTCACTGAAGCTTTCTTT
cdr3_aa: CASSPKRALTEAFF

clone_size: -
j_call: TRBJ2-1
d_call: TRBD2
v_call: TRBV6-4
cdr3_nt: TGTGCCAGCAAGCCGGGACTAGAGTCCGATGAGCAGTTCTTC
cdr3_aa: CASKPGLESDEQFF

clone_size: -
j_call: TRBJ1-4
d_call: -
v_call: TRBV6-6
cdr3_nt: TGTGCCAGCAGTCGATTAGACAGAGATAATGAAAAACTGTTTTTT
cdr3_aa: CASSRLDRDNEKLFF

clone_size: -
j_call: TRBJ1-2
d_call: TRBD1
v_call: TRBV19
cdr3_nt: TGTGCCAGTAGTCCCGAGGGACAGACACCTAACTATGGCTACACCTTC
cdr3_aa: CASSPEGQTPNYGYTF

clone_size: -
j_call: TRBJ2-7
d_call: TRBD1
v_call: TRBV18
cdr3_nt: TGTGCCAGCTCACCCGAGGACAGGGCCGCCTACGAGCAGTACTTC
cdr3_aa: CASSPEDRAAYEQYF

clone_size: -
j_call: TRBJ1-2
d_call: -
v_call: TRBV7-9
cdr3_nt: TGTGCCAGCAGCTTAGGGGGTGGCGGACAGAGCTATGGCTACACCTTC
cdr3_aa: CASSLGGGGQSYGYTF

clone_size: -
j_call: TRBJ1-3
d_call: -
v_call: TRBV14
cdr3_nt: TGTGCCAGCAGCCGAGGAGACTCTGGAAACACCATATATTTT
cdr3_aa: CASSRGDSGNTIYF

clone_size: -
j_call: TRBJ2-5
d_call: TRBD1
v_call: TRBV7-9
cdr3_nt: TGTGCCAGCAGGGGATTCGGACAGGGGAGTGAGACCCAGTACTTC
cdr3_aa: CASRGFGQGSETQYF

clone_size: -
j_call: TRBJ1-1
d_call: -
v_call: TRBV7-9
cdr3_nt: TGTGCCAGCAGCTTAGCTGGTTCCTTAGCTCCTGAAGCTTTCTTT
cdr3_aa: CASSLAGSLAPEAFF

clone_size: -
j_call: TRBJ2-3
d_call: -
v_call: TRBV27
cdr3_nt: TGTGCCAGCAGTTTTGGCGGGACTAGCACAGATACGCAGTATTTT
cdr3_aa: CASSFGGTSTDTQYF

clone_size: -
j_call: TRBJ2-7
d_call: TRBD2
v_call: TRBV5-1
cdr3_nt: TGCGCCAGCAGCTTGGGGCTAAGGACTAGCGCCAGCTCCTACGAGCAGTACTTC
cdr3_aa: CASSLGLRTSASSYEQYF

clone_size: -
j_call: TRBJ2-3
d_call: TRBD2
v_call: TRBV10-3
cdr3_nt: TGTGCCATCAGTGGGACTAGCGGGAGTCGAGGGACAGATACGCAGTATTTT
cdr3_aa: CAISGTSGSRGTDTQYF

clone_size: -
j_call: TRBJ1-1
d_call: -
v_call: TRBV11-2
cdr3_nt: TGTGCCAGCAGCTTTCTCCCGAGTAACACTGAAGCTTTCTTT
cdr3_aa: CASSFLPSNTEAFF

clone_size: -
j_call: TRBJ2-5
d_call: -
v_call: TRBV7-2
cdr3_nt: TGTGCCAGCAGCTTAGTCGGCCAGGGCGGTAAGACCCAGTACTTC
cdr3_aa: CASSLVGQGGKTQYF

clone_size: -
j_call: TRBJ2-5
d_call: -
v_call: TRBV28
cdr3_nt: TGTGCCAGCGCAATCGGACATGGGCAGACCCAGTACTTC
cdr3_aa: CASAIGHGQTQYF

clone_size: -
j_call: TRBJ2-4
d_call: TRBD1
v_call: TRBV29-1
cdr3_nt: TGCAGCGTTGAAGGACCGGACAGGTCCATTCAGTACTTC
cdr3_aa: CSVEGPDRSIQYF

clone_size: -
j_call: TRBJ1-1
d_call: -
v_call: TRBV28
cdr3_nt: TGTGCCAGCAGCCGCAGGGGATCGCACACTGAAGCTTTCTTT
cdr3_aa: CASSRRGSHTEAFF

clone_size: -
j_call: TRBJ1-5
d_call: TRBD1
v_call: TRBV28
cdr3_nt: TGTGCCAGCAGTCCCGGACAGGGGCGCCCATATAGCAATCAGCCCCAGCATTTT
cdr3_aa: CASSPGQGRPYSNQPQHF

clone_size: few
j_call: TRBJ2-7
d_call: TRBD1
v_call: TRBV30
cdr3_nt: TGTGCCTGGGGAGACAGGACAGGGGCCTACGAGCAGTACTTC
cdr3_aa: CAWGDRTGAYEQYF

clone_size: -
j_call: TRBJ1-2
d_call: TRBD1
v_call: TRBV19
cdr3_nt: TGTGCCAGTACGCGGGGACAGGGGAGAACTAACTATGGCTACACCTTC
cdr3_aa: CASTRGQGRTNYGYTF

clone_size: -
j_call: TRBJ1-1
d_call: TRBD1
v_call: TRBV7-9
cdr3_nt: TGTTCCAGCAGCAACAGACAGGGAAAGGAGACTGAAGCTTTCTTT
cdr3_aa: CSSSNRQGKETEAFF

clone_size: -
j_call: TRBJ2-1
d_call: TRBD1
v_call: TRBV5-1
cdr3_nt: TGCGCCAGCACCCACGGACAGGGTGGGTTAAATGAGCAGTTCTTC
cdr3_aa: CASTHGQGGLNEQFF

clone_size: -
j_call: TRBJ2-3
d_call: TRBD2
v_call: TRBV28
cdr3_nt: TGTGCCAGCAGTTTATCTGGGACTAGCGGCGGCTACGCAGATACGCAGTATTTT
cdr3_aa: CASSLSGTSGGYADTQYF

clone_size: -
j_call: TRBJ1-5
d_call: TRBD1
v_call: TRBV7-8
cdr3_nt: TGTGCCAGCAGCTCAGGGGGTCAATGGCCCCAGCATTTT
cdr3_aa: CASSSGGQWPQHF

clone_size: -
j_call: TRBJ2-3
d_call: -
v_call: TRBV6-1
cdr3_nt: TGTGCCAGCAGTGACCCCTCCACAGGGTTAGACACAGATACGCAGTATTTT
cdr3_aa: CASSDPSTGLDTDTQYF